This T cell receptor beta chain emerged from a study of identical twins. Findings and limits, study-wide: Partly confounded zero-insertion analyses could result from invariant MAIT and iNKT cells.

For this clonotype: Its antigen is as yet unknown.

A universal primer binding site was introduced by template switching. The final cDNA contained unique molecular identifiers. TCRdb reanalysed the 5' RACE reads using MiXCR and keeps one entry per CDR3 protein. This table holds more than 1.5 million distinct CDR3 sequences, under 35% found once. Germline values: CDR1 DFQATT, CDR2 SNEGSKA (reference sequence). This CDR3 has 14 residues. This TCR was recovered from a newborn girl in good health. Source material: cord blood. J is TRBJ2-7 and V is TRBV20-1, with D maybe TRBD2 (7 bases). Judging by the DNA end, TRBJ2-5 fits better; the J call may be wrong. The CDR3: CSAGGRSRQETQYF. The CDR3 region has the DNA TGCAGTGCCGGGGGGCGTTCTCGCCAAGAGACCCAGTACTTC.